In its sample, the clone carrying this T cell receptor beta chain was seen a few times. The antigen is not known. Deletions cut 6 bases from V and 6 bases from J, with 18 bases between. CDR1 and CDR2 (germline): MNHEY, SVGEGT. The CDR3 consists of 14 residues. These data come from a study of blood T cells in healthy people across ages. Study-wide results and limits: Age showed a roughly linear inverse relationship with TCR beta diversity per million T cells. The authors considered diversity estimates from one million T cells to be underestimates. A strong correlation was seen between TCR beta diversity and naive T cell percentage.

Combining a sample-barcoded 5' primer with a J-beta primer mix, a second PCR ran for about 6 to 11 cycles. Each CDR3 protein is one row after TCRdb ran MiXCR on the 5' RACE reads. The sample has about 1.8 million distinct CDR3 sequences; just under 50% are singletons. The rearrangement links TRBV6-2 or TRBV6-3 to TRBJ2-7, with D perhaps matching TRBD1 (6 bases). The receptor comes from a woman aged 40-49 years in good health. Sequencing was done on a sample of blood. The CDR3 DNA is TGTGCCAGCAGGATGACAGGAACCTCCCCCGAGCAGTACTTC. Amino acid sequence: CASRMTGTSPEQYF.